The clone carrying this TCR beta chain appeared a few times. Its antigen remains unidentified. The sample originates from a study of sequential checkpoint blockade in melanoma. Study context: Arm A got nivolumab then ipilimumab; arm B the reverse, 1:1. Under 25 patients had matched tumor biopsies before treatment and at week 13 after nivolumab or ipilimumab alone. About 89 pretreatment tumor DNA samples were TCRβ immunosequenced.

Looked up from germline, CDR1 is SGHNT and CDR2 is YENEEA. CDR3 length equals 16 residues. After removal of 5 bases from V and 7 bases from J, the junction contained 10 bases not matched to a gene. Sequencing used immunoSEQ multiplex PCR; TCRdb keeps in-frame clones, though not all of them. The table includes approximately 5,000 clones, over 25% detected once. The study's findings and limits: Rising tumor T-cell fraction and clonality meant about 30 times likelier benefit.

The treatment was: randomized to nivolumab then ipilimumab (arm A) or the reverse (arm B). The sequence was collected from a human donor with melanoma. The chain uses TRBV11-3 and TRBJ2-7; TRBD2 matches 14 bases. The sequenced sample was tumor tissue (inferred from file names), obtained from a patient given nivolumab and ipilimumab in sequence. The CDR3 coding sequence is TGTGCCAGCAGCGTTCGACTAGCGGGGGGGCCGGATGAGCAGTACTTC. This codes for CASSVRLAGGPDEQYF. The full variable domain, its missing parts supplied by reference TRBV11-3 and TRBJ2-7, is EAGVVQSPRYKIIEKKQPVAFWCNPISGHNTLYWYLQNLGQGPELLIRYENEEAVDDSQLPKDRFSAERLKGVDSTLKIQPAELGDSAVYLCASSVRLAGGPDEQYFGPGTRLTVT.